This T cell receptor beta chain was identified during a study of T cell responses to AZD1222 COVID-19 vaccine. About the study: Timing groups of about 4 and about 12 weeks for second doses were pooled. Regarding the study as a whole: Two AZD1222 administrations were followed by greater Spike-specific TCR breadth and depth. The repertoires were collected only after the peak T cell response.

V was shortened by 5 bases and J by 5 bases, with 12 bases between the two germline ends. This CDR3 contains 13 residues. Germline CDR1 is SGHAT and CDR2 is FQDESV (reference sequence). This clone was seen once. Antigen specificity is unknown. The assay was immunoSEQ multiplex PCR, and TCRdb's table has in-frame clones only and misses some. The repertoire has about 140,000 clones, more than 80% of them found once; the top ten carry roughly 4.3%. The V and J genes are TRBV11-1 and TRBJ1-1; D remains unclear. This TCR derives from an adult in good health. The starting material was peripheral blood, obtained on day 0 of AZD1222 vaccination. Here the CDR3 reads CASSKERVTEAFF. CDR3 DNA: TGTGCCAGCAGCAAAGAGAGAGTGACTGAAGCTTTCTTT. Looking up the rest from reference TRBV11-1 and TRBJ1-1 gives the full variable domain: EAEVAQSPRYKITEKSQAVAFWCDPISGHATLYWYRQILGQGPELLVQFQDESVVDDSQLPKDRFSAERLKGVDSTLKIQPAELGDSAMYLCASSKERVTEAFFGQGTRLTVV.